One and the same sample provided the 25 T cell receptor beta chains below, sequenced in a study of identical twins (TCRdb year 2016). The receptor library was made with 5' RACE. The listed sequencing device is Illumina HiSeq 2000. The raw public reads went through TCRdb reprocessing: fastp at Q25, MiXCR clone calling, in-frame beta chains kept. A single entry per CDR3 protein holds the most common genes and DNA from its merged rows. The sample includes 280,000 or so distinct CDR3 sequences, with about 8.1% observed a single time. The biggest ten clones account for around 2.1% of the sample. A further study also used this sample, focusing on yellow fever vaccine responses in identical twins.

Sequenced material: memory (CD45RO+) T cells sorted from blood. Sample cell subset or site, as interpreted from the label and publication: CD45RO+ enriched T cells. These receptors were collected from a young woman in good health.

Comment on this clonotype: This may come from a read error, since a much larger clone is one base off. The CDR3 does not close with the conserved phenylalanine or tryptophan, likely indicating a read error. The DNA is left out, because the CDR3 cannot be placed on it with certainty; the CDR3 is given as TCRdb lists it. The chain combines TRBV20-1 with TRBJ2-3; TRBD2, the D gene given by the table, was not confirmed from the DNA. From its first to its last residue, the CDR3 has 11 amino acids. Germline CDR1 is DFQATT and CDR2 is SNEGSKA (reference sequence). CDR3 sequence: CSARPGLEEYL.

This clonotype was observed many times. The chain joins TRBV3-1 to TRBJ1-6; D is unresolved. CDR1 LGHDT and CDR2 YNNKEL come from the germline V gene (reference sequence). Trimming cost V 3 bases and J 8 bases, with 14 bases left between them. The CDR3 is 15 residues long. The CDR3 is CASSHKSTSDSPLHF. For the CDR3, the DNA is TGTGCCAGCAGCCATAAGAGTACCAGCGATTCACCCCTCCACTTT.

The rearrangement links TRBV7-8 to TRBJ2-1, with 9 bases that match TRBD2. Trimming cost V 3 bases and J 3 bases; bases outside gene matches: 9. Germline assignment: CDR1 SGHVS and CDR2 FQNEAQ. CDR3 length equals 17 residues. Written as DNA, the CDR3 is TGTGCCAGCAGCTTTTACCCTAGCGGGGACCACTACAATGAGCAGTTCTTC. Translated, it gives CASSFYPSGDHYNEQFF. The full variable domain, rest sourced from reference TRBV7-8 and TRBJ2-1, is GAGVSQSPRYKVAKRGQDVALRCDPISGHVSLFWYQQALGQGPEFLTYFQNEAQLDKSGLPSDRFFAERPEGSVSTLKIQRTQQEDSAVYLCASSFYPSGDHYNEQFFGPGTRLTVL.

This clonotype was detected many times. This sequence joins TRBV7-2 and TRBJ2-7; 7 positions agree with TRBD2. The CDR3 covers 16 residues. CDR1 is SGHTA, CDR2 FQGNSA, per germline. The trim removed 1 base at V and 5 bases at J, leaving 11 bases unmatched. In DNA, the CDR3 is TGTGCCAGCAGCTTAGTGCCGGCGGGAGCTCTTCACGAGCAGTACTTC. Its translation: CASSLVPAGALHEQYF. Full variable domain (rest looked up from reference TRBV7-2 and TRBJ2-7): GAGVSQSPSNKVTEKGKDVELRCDPISGHTALYWYRQSLGQGLEFLIYFQGNSAPDKSGLPSDRFSAERTGGSVSTLTIQRTQQEDSAVYLCASSLVPAGALHEQYFGPGTRLTVT.

This chain joins TRBV20-1 and TRBJ2-3; 11 positions agree with TRBD2. With 4 bases clipped from V and 4 bases from J, the junction kept 10 bases outside the gene matches. Looked up from germline, CDR1 is DFQATT and CDR2 is SNEGSKA (reference sequence). The CDR3 extends over 16 amino acids. The DNA of the CDR3 is TGCAGTGCTACCTCCTTAGCGGGAGGGGGGGCAGATACGCAGTATTTT. Amino acids: CSATSLAGGGADTQYF.

This clonotype has ten or more counts. The V gene is TRBV7-8, the J gene TRBJ2-5, with TRBD1 matching over 7 bases. Germline loops: CDR1 SGHVS, CDR2 FQNEAQ. The trim removed 5 bases at V and 5 bases at J, leaving 5 bases unmatched. This CDR3 is built from 13 residues. CDR3 protein: CASSPTGAETQYF. The CDR3 DNA reads TGTGCCAGCAGCCCTACAGGGGCTGAGACCCAGTACTTC.

This clonotype showed up many times. The chain has TRBV20-1 and TRBJ2-5; D possibly corresponds to TRBD1 (6 bases). Deletions cut 3 bases from V and 4 bases from J, with 15 bases between. The CDR3 loop spans 14 amino acids. Germline CDR1 and CDR2: DFQATT and SNEGSKA (reference sequence). DNA for the CDR3: TGCAGTGCTAGTTATTCGGCAGGGGTAGAGACCCAGTACTTC. Encoded protein: CSASYSAGVETQYF.

This clonotype was detected ten times or more. The chain recombines TRBV10-3 with TRBJ2-4; D not certain. V gave up 3 bases and J gave up 1 base, with 7 bases separating them. CDR1 and CDR2 (germline): ENHRY, SYGVKD. This CDR3 spans 14 amino acids. The CDR3 DNA reads as TGTGCCATCAGTGAACTGGGGGCCAAAAACATTCAGTACTTC. It encodes CAISELGAKNIQYF.

V gene TRBV4-2 combines with J gene TRBJ2-5, with 7 bases aligning to TRBD2. The CDR3 is 15 amino acids. Germline trimming cut 0 bases from V and 11 bases from J; bases unmatched to any gene: 12. Germline CDR1 and CDR2: LGHNA and YNFKEQ. DNA for the CDR3: TGTGCCAGCAGCCAAGATCCGACGGGGGGTGGTCCTCAGTACTTC. It codes for CASSQDPTGGGPQYF.

This clonotype has just a few counts. V gene TRBV20-1 combines with J gene TRBJ2-2; 8 nucleotides line up with TRBD2. Trimming removed 0 bases from V and 4 bases from J; junction bases left unmatched: 4. The CDR3 runs 15 residues. Germline CDR1 and CDR2: DFQATT and SNEGSKA (reference sequence). CDR3 DNA sequence: TGCAGTGCTAGAGAAGCGGGAGAGCGCACCGGGGAGCTGTTTTTT. Its protein product is CSAREAGERTGELFF.

This clonotype was seen ten or more times. This chain connects TRBV10-3 to TRBJ1-4, with 11 bases matching TRBD1. CDR1 ENHRY and CDR2 SYGVKD come from the germline V gene. The CDR3 consists of 12 residues. J gave up 10 bases and V 6 bases, and 1 base lay outside the gene matches. DNA for the CDR3: TGTGCCATCAGAGGGACAGGGGGAAAACTGTTTTTT. Encoded protein: CAIRGTGGKLFF.

The table lists this clonotype with many counts. The V and J genes are TRBV29-1 and TRBJ2-1, with D possibly called TRBD1 or TRBD2 (5 bases each). CDR1 SQVTM and CDR2 ANQGSEA come from the germline V gene. The CDR3 is made up of 13 amino acids. V was clipped by 8 bases and J by 6 bases, with 17 bases between them. CDR3 protein: CSTSGRALNEQFF. The CDR3 coding sequence is TGCAGCACCTCGGGACGGGCTCTCAATGAGCAGTTCTTC.

This clonotype appeared many times. The genes are TRBV5-6 and TRBJ2-5, with D perhaps assigned TRBD1 or TRBD2 (6 bases each). CDR1 and CDR2 from the germline V gene are SGHDT and YYEEEE. V was pared by 0 bases and J by 6 bases, with 15 bases between. This CDR3 spans 15 amino acids. For the CDR3, the DNA is TGTGCCAGCAGCTTGGTGGGGGGCCAAGGAAAGACCCAGTACTTC. Translated: CASSLVGGQGKTQYF.

This clonotype was counted a few times. The chain carries TRBV24-1 and TRBJ2-2; tentatively, D is TRBD2 (6 bases). Trimming took 9 bases from V and 5 from J, leaving 9 bases between them. CDR3 size: 12 residues. Germline CDR1 KGHDR, CDR2 SFDVKD. The CDR3 protein is CATRGLTGELFF. CDR3 coding DNA: TGTGCCACCCGGGGACTTACCGGGGAGCTGTTTTTT.

This clonotype was observed at least ten times. The J gene is TRBJ2-3, the V gene TRBV3-1; no reliable D call. V was pared by 0 bases and J by 1 base, with 14 bases between. Germline values: CDR1 LGHDT, CDR2 YNNKEL (reference sequence). The CDR3 extends over 17 amino acids. The CDR3 bases are TGTGCCAGCAGCCAAGAATCCTGGGGTCGAGGCACAGATACGCAGTATTTT. Translating gives CASSQESWGRGTDTQYF.

The chain employs TRBV20-1 and TRBJ1-1; D is ambiguous. V lost 5 bases, J lost 5 bases, and 15 bases lay in between. The CDR3 loop spans 13 amino acids. CDR1 is DFQATT, CDR2 SNEGSKA, per germline (reference sequence). CDR3 in amino acids: CSAAPGLRTEAFF. As DNA, the CDR3 is TGCAGTGCTGCACCGGGTCTTCGAACTGAAGCTTTCTTT.

The chain employs TRBV27 and TRBJ1-4, with 8 bases that match TRBD1. The junction had 10 bases not matched to a gene; V was cut back by 2 bases and J by 11 bases. Germline V CDR1 and CDR2: MNHEY, SMNVEV (reference sequence). CDR3 length: 15 residues. CDR3 protein: CASSLLAGGAGKLFF. CDR3 nucleotides: TGTGCCAGCAGTTTACTGGCAGGGGGCGCGGGGAAACTGTTTTTT.

Only a few counts were recorded for this clonotype. V usage is TRBV10-3 and J usage is TRBJ1-6; a weak D match, TRBD1 (5 bases). The germline CDR1 and CDR2 sequences are ENHRY and SYGVKD. The CDR3 is made up of 13 amino acids. V lost 4 bases to trimming and J lost 7 bases, with 8 bases between them. CDR3 loop: CAISGDHNSPLHF. CDR3 nucleotide sequence: TGTGCCATCAGTGGGGACCACAATTCACCCCTCCACTTT.

This clonotype was seen at least ten times. The chain is built from TRBV12-3 or TRBV12-4 and TRBJ2-1, with 8 bases aligning to TRBD2. The V segment lost 1 base and the J segment 3 bases; nucleotides outside the gene matches: 8. The CDR3 covers 17 residues. For the CDR3, the DNA is TGTGCCAGCAGTTTAGATCGCCTAGCGGGCTTCTACAATGAGCAGTTCTTC. It is translated as CASSLDRLAGFYNEQFF.

This clonotype was recorded at least ten times. This chain links TRBV5-1 with TRBJ2-7, with 11 bases identical to TRBD1. CDR1 and CDR2 from the germline V gene are SGHRS and YFSETQ. Trimming at V came to 5 bases and at J to 2 bases, leaving 3 bases not matched to a gene. CDR3 length: 14 residues. CDR3 coding DNA: TGCGCCAGCAGACCGGGACAGGGGGCCTACGAGCAGTACTTC. Its protein product is CASRPGQGAYEQYF.

This clonotype has more than one count but fewer than ten. The chain is built from TRBV28 and TRBJ2-1, with 10 bases that match TRBD2. The germline V gene has CDR1 MDHEN and CDR2 SYDVKM. J lost 8 bases, V lost 3 bases, and 10 bases had no gene match. The CDR3 has 16 amino acids. The CDR3: CASSFALTSGMDEQFF. CDR3 in DNA: TGTGCCAGCAGTTTCGCCCTAACTAGCGGGATGGATGAGCAGTTCTTC.

This clonotype was detected ten times or more. V is TRBV9 and J is TRBJ1-5; a weak D match, TRBD1 (5 bases). Germline CDR1 SGDLS, CDR2 YYNGEE. The CDR3 spans 13 residues. Trimming removed 0 bases from V and 5 bases from J, with 6 bases in between. CDR3 in amino acids: CASSVGDHQPQHF. Written as DNA, the CDR3 is TGTGCCAGCAGCGTAGGGGACCATCAGCCCCAGCATTTT.

This clonotype has a count of ten or more. The chain couples TRBV24-1 to TRBJ1-2; tentative D call: TRBD1 (5 bases). V shed 3 bases and J shed 8 bases, with 15 bases lying between them. Germline CDR1 is KGHDR and CDR2 is SFDVKD. The CDR3 consists of 14 residues. The CDR3 nucleotides read TGTGCCACCAGTGATACCCCAGGGATGAGCGGCTACACCTTC. This translates into CATSDTPGMSGYTF.

The rearrangement joins TRBV7-3 to TRBJ2-1, with 7 bases identical to TRBD2. CDR3 size: 15 residues. V dropped 3 bases and J dropped 0; count of bases not matched to a gene: 2. Looked up from germline, CDR1 is SGHTA and CDR2 is FQGTGA. CDR3 in amino acids: CASSFASGSYNEQFF. As DNA, the CDR3 is TGTGCCAGCAGCTTTGCTAGCGGCTCCTACAATGAGCAGTTCTTC.

This clonotype was detected only once. The rearrangement links TRBV19 to TRBJ1-6; perhaps TRBD1 as D (5 bases). Per germline, CDR1 LNHDA and CDR2 SQIVND (reference sequence). The V gene lost 6 bases and the J gene lost 9 bases, with 15 bases spanning the gap. The CDR3 has 14 amino acids. The CDR3 region has the DNA TGTGCCAGTAGATTCCAGGGTTCTGTTTCACCCCTCCACTTT. This gives the protein CASRFQGSVSPLHF.